The 12 T cell receptor beta chains below were found in one sample sequenced in a study of response to subunit inactivated influenza vaccine. TCRdb ran MiXCR on the RT-PCR reads and lists one entry per CDR3 protein. The sample records roughly 150,000 distinct CDR3 sequences, roughly a tenth being singletons. The material sequenced was non-naive T cells sorted from PBMCs, taken about 40 days after vaccination. These receptors originate from a man aged 50 or older who received an inactivated influenza vaccine.

The chain combines TRBV28 with TRBJ2-2; perhaps TRBD1 as D (6 bases). V was cut by 7 bases and J by 5 bases, with 14 bases left in between. Germline lookup yields CDR1 MDHEN and CDR2 SYDVKM. This CDR3 is built from 14 residues. CDR3 amino acids: CASTQGILTGELFF. In DNA form, the CDR3 reads TGTGCCAGCACGCAGGGGATTCTGACCGGGGAGCTGTTTTTT.

The chain recombines TRBV6-2 or TRBV6-3 with TRBJ1-2, with D perhaps TRBD1 (5 bases). The length of the CDR3 is 15 residues. The germline gives CDR1 MNHEY, CDR2 SVGEGT. V was shortened by 3 bases and J by 7 bases, with 18 bases between the two germline ends. The CDR3 loop is CASSYTRGALGGYTF. In DNA, the CDR3 is TGTGCCAGCAGTTATACTCGAGGGGCATTAGGTGGCTACACCTTC.

The table lists this clonotype with a few counts. The chain employs TRBV7-8 and TRBJ1-4, with TRBD1 matching 7 bases. CDR1 and CDR2 (germline): SGHVS, FQNEAQ. The CDR3 loop spans 16 amino acids. J was trimmed by 5 bases and V by 5 bases; bases with no gene match: 11. CDR3 DNA: TGTGCCAGCAGCCGACAGGGTGGGCTGGTAAATGAAAAACTGTTTTTT. It translates to CASSRQGGLVNEKLFF.

In its sample, this clonotype was seen many times. This chain links TRBV7-9 with TRBJ2-2; the D call may be TRBD1 or TRBD2 (6 bases each). This CDR3 is built from 14 residues. V lost 6 bases, J lost 6 bases, and 14 bases lay in between. CDR1 and CDR2 (germline): SEHNR, FQNEAQ (reference sequence). As DNA, the CDR3 is TGTGCCAGCAGGCCCCGGGGGCTATCCGGGGAGCTGTTTTTT. Its translation: CASRPRGLSGELFF. The full variable domain, its missing parts supplied by reference TRBV7-9 and TRBJ2-2, is DTGVSQNPRHKITKRGQNVTFRCDPISEHNRLYWYRQTLGQGPEFLTYFQNEAQLEKSRLLSDRFSAERPKGSFSTLEIQRTEQGDSAMYLCASRPRGLSGELFFGEGSRLTVL.

The chain combines TRBV5-1 with TRBJ2-7; a possible D gene is TRBD1 (5 bases). The CDR3 length is 13 residues. CDR1 is SGHRS and CDR2 is YFSETQ in the germline V gene. Between the trimmed V and J ends, which lost 7 bases and 3 bases, there was a span of 14 bases. The CDR3 region is CASALDTVYEQYF. CDR3 bases: TGCGCCAGCGCGCTGGACACCGTCTACGAGCAGTACTTC.

This clonotype occurred a few times. The junction shows a germline mismatch at one end, possibly a read error. The genes are TRBV20-1 and TRBJ1-2; D is unresolved. Germline assignment: CDR1 DFQATT and CDR2 SNEGSKA (reference sequence). The CDR3 contains 12 residues. This chain's CDR3 is CSARSDHIGYTF. DNA for the CDR3: TGCAGCGCTAGATCGGACCATATAGGCTACACCTTC.

This clonotype was recorded at least ten times. The rearrangement links TRBV7-2 to TRBJ2-2, with 14 bases lining up with TRBD2. Germline-derived CDR1 and CDR2 are SGHTA and FQGNSA. CDR3 length: 16 amino acids. V lost 6 bases and J lost 4; bases outside the gene matches: 4. The CDR3: CASRGLAGALTGELFF. The CDR3 nucleotides are TGTGCCAGCAGGGGACTAGCGGGAGCGCTCACCGGGGAGCTGTTTTTT.

V is TRBV29-1 and J is TRBJ2-1; 10 nucleotides match TRBD2. CDR3 length: 17 residues. The germline CDR1 and CDR2 sequences are SQVTM and ANQGSEA. The V and J ends lost 2 bases and 2 bases, in that order; junction bases with no gene match: 9. The CDR3 sequence: CSVELGLAGVPYNEQFF. The DNA for the CDR3 is TGCAGCGTTGAATTGGGGCTAGCGGGAGTACCCTACAATGAGCAGTTCTTC.

The chain joins TRBV7-3 to TRBJ1-5; D remains ambiguous. Trimming shortened V by 0 bases and J by 2 bases, and 11 bases separated the two germline ends. The CDR3 covers 16 residues. CDR1 is SGHTA, CDR2 FQGTGA, per germline. The CDR3 loop is CASSLTQYWCNQPQHF. DNA for the CDR3: TGTGCCAGCAGCTTAACGCAGTACTGGTGCAATCAGCCCCAGCATTTT.

This clonotype was observed many times. The J gene is TRBJ2-2, the V gene TRBV7-8, with D perhaps given as TRBD1 or TRBD2 (5 bases each). CDR1 and CDR2 (germline): SGHVS, FQNEAQ. The CDR3 has 17 residues. Between the trimmed V and J ends, which lost 2 bases and 4 bases, there was a span of 17 bases. CDR3 coding DNA: TGTGCCAGCAGCTTAATGGGACGGCCCTCGGGCACCGGGGAGCTGTTTTTT. This encodes CASSLMGRPSGTGELFF.

This chain uses TRBV7-6 with TRBJ2-1; 9 bases match TRBD2. CDR3 length: 15 amino acids. The ends lost 1 base at V and 7 bases at J; junction bases unmatched: 5. Germline CDR1 and CDR2: SGHVS and FNYEAQ. DNA of the CDR3: TGTGCCAGCAGCTTAGGGCGGGAGGGAGGAAATGAGCAGTTCTTC. This gives the protein CASSLGREGGNEQFF. The full variable domain, completed using reference TRBV7-6 and TRBJ2-1, is GAGVSQSPRYKVTKRGQDVALRCDPISGHVSLYWYRQALGQGPEFLTYFNYEAQQDKSGLPNDRFSAERPEGSISTLTIQRTEQRDSAMYRCASSLGREGGNEQFFGPGTRLTVL.

This clonotype was recorded at least ten times. The rearrangement joins TRBV20-1 to TRBJ1-5; maybe TRBD1 (5 bases). The CDR3 is 12 amino acids. CDR1 is DFQATT, CDR2 SNEGSKA, per germline (reference sequence). V gave up 3 bases and J gave up 2 bases, with 5 bases separating them. The DNA for the CDR3 is TGCAGTGCTAGCAGGGGCAATCAGCCCCAGCATTTT. Translating gives CSASRGNQPQHF.